A selection of T cell receptor beta chains follows, all from one sample in a study of cytomegalovirus exposure and HLA in healthy donors. Clones were sequenced by immunoSEQ multiplex PCR, and TCRdb holds only the in-frame ones, with some missing. The sample carries around 170,000 clones, approximately 80% recorded once. Sequenced material: PBMCs. Receptors were obtained from a man aged 18 to 29 in good health and CMV-seronegative. CDR3s include the opening cysteine and the closing phenylalanine or tryptophan. The D gene is left open where the match is weak. Rows give clone size only sometimes, using once, few, many, or a class for an expanded clone.

abundance,v_gene,d_gene,j_gene,CDR3nt,CDR3aa
NA,TRBV5-6,NA,TRBJ2-7,TGTGCCAGCAGCCTCGGGGGAGGTTACGAGCAGTACTTC,CASSLGGGYEQYF
few,TRBV6-6,NA,TRBJ1-1,TGTGCCAGCAGTTACTCGCTTACGGTATGGAACACTGAAGCTTTCTTT,CASSYSLTVWNTEAFF
NA,TRBV19,NA,TRBJ2-3,TGTGCCAGTAGTACGCCTAGCCCGAGAGGAGATACGCAGTATTTT,CASSTPSPRGDTQYF
few,TRBV5-4,NA,TRBJ2-5,TGTGCCAGCAGCTTGTCCTCGGCTAGCCGAGAGACCCAGTACTTC,CASSLSSASRETQYF
few,TRBV9,NA,TRBJ2-5,TGTGCCAGCAGCCCTGGGCCCCGGGAGACCCAGTACTTC,CASSPGPRETQYF
NA,TRBV28,NA,TRBJ2-7,TGTGCCAGCAGTTTAAGTCAACCAGGGGCCCCCTACGAGCAGTACTTC,CASSLSQPGAPYEQYF
NA,TRBV7-9,TRBD1,TRBJ2-1,TGTGCCAGCAGCTTAGCCCGGTTGGCGGACAGGGCCTACAATGAGCAGTTCTTC,CASSLARLADRAYNEQFF
NA,TRBV28,NA,TRBJ1-1,TGTGCCAGCAGTTTCGAGGGTGTTAGCACTGAAGCTTTCTTT,CASSFEGVSTEAFF
few,TRBV5-1,NA,TRBJ1-4,TGCGCCAGCAGCCCCGGGGGGACTAATGAAAAACTGTTTTTT,CASSPGGTNEKLFF
NA,TRBV30,NA,TRBJ1-6,TGTGCCTGGAAGTTTCGACGGGATAATTCACCCCTCCACTTT,CAWKFRRDNSPLHF
NA,TRBV6-1,TRBD1,TRBJ2-6,TGTGCCAGCAGTGACGGACAGGGACTCTCTGGGGCCAACGTCCTGACTTTC,CASSDGQGLSGANVLTF
NA,TRBV10-2,TRBD2,TRBJ2-5,TGCGCCAGCAGTGTAGGTAGCGGGAGAGTAGAGACCCAGTACTTC,CASSVGSGRVETQYF
NA,TRBV27,TRBD2,TRBJ2-5,TGTGCCAGCAGTGGGCGGGGACTAGCGGGAGTACGCGAGACCCAGTACTTC,CASSGRGLAGVRETQYF
NA,TRBV5-1,TRBD1,TRBJ2-7,TGCGCCAGCAGCTCAATGCCTCCGGGACAGGGGGCCCACGAGCAGTACTTC,CASSSMPPGQGAHEQYF
few,TRBV11-1,TRBD1,TRBJ1-1,TGTGCCAGCAGCCTCGACAGGGTTGAAGCTTTCTTT,CASSLDRVEAFF
NA,TRBV27,TRBD2,TRBJ2-3,TGTGCCAGCGGAGGACTAGCGGGAGGATTTTTTAGCACAGATACGCAGTATTTT,CASGGLAGGFFSTDTQYF
NA,TRBV9,TRBD1,TRBJ2-1,TGTGCCAGCAGCCCAGGACAGGGGGCACAGTATGAGCAGTTCTTC,CASSPGQGAQYEQFF
NA,TRBV29-1,TRBD1,TRBJ1-1,TGCAGCGTCCGCCAGGGGGTGAACACTGAAGCTTTCTTT,CSVRQGVNTEAFF
NA,TRBV6-6,TRBD2,TRBJ2-7,TGTGCCAGCAGTCCCGGGGGGGGGCCCTACGAGCAGTACTTC,CASSPGGGPYEQYF
NA,TRBV6-1,NA,TRBJ2-7,TGTGCCAGCAGTGATTGGGACTCCCGCTCCTACGAGCAGTACTTC,CASSDWDSRSYEQYF
NA,TRBV10-2,TRBD1,TRBJ1-2,TGCGCCAGCCTCCCCAGGGGGACCTATGGCTACACCTTC,CASLPRGTYGYTF
NA,TRBV5-1,TRBD2,TRBJ2-2,TGCGCCAGCAGCCCTCCGGGGAGCGGGGAGAACACCGGGGAGCTGTTTTTT,CASSPPGSGENTGELFF
once,TRBV7-9,TRBD1,TRBJ2-7,TGTTCCAGCAGCTTATGGACGCGGGACAGGGGCCACGAGCAGTACTTC,CSSSLWTRDRGHEQYF
few,TRBV15,TRBD2,TRBJ2-1,TGTGCCACCAGCAGAGGTGGGAGACTAGCCGGCAATGAGCAGTTCTTC,CATSRGGRLAGNEQFF
NA,TRBV5-1,TRBD1,TRBJ1-2,TGCGCCAGCAGCTTGGGCGGGACAGACCACTATGGCTACACCTTC,CASSLGGTDHYGYTF
NA,TRBV10-3,NA,TRBJ2-1,TGTGCCATCAGTGATCTTTCTGGGGAGAGGAGAAACAATGAGCAGTTCTTC,CAISDLSGERRNNEQFF
NA,TRBV9,NA,TRBJ1-5,TGTGCCAGCAGCGTAGGTGGCAGAGGGCCCCAGCATTTT,CASSVGGRGPQHF
few,TRBV11-1,NA,TRBJ1-1,TGTGCCAGCGCTATTAACGGGGGGAGCACTGAAGCTTTCTTT,CASAINGGSTEAFF
NA,TRBV28,NA,TRBJ2-7,TGTGCCAGCAGGCGGCCCCTACGAGTGCAGTACTTC,CASRRPLRVQYF
NA,TRBV6-1,TRBD1,TRBJ1-2,TGTGCCAGCAGTGAAGTTTGGCAACAGGGGGACTATGGCTACACCTTC,CASSEVWQQGDYGYTF
NA,TRBV9,TRBD1,TRBJ2-6,TGTGCCAGCAGCCCTTTCACTTCAGGGGGCCGCCCACCCCTCTCTGGGGCCAACGTCCTGACTTTC,CASSPFTSGGRPPLSGANVLTF
NA,TRBV29-1,NA,TRBJ1-1,TGCAGCGTTGAAGACGGGCGGGCCCATCCCTTCCCGGAGGTCTTT,CSVEDGRAHPFPEVF
NA,TRBV6-5,NA,TRBJ1-2,TGTGCCAGCAGTCCAGCGGGGGTCTATGGCTACACCTTC,CASSPAGVYGYTF
NA,TRBV5-1,TRBD2,TRBJ2-1,TGCGCCAGCAGCTTGGAAGCGGGGGGAAGAAATGAGCAGTTCTTC,CASSLEAGGRNEQFF
NA,TRBV6-5,NA,TRBJ1-5,TGTGCCAGCAGTTACGCGGGGAGGGATCAGCCCCAGCATTTT,CASSYAGRDQPQHF
NA,TRBV7-8,NA,TRBJ2-1,TGTGCCAGCAGCTTAGCAGGGGGGGGCCGACCTACGGGCAATGAGCAGTTCTTC,CASSLAGGGRPTGNEQFF
NA,TRBV28,NA,TRBJ1-2,TGTGCCAGCAGTTTCTTAGGGGTCGGCTATGGCTACACCTTC,CASSFLGVGYGYTF
few,TRBV6-6,NA,TRBJ1-2,TGTGCCTGCCGGGGGGGCGGCTACACCTTC,CACRGGGYTF
NA,TRBV19,NA,TRBJ2-1,TGTGCCAGTAGTATAGATCGGGGGGAGCAGTTCTTC,CASSIDRGEQFF
NA,TRBV19,NA,TRBJ2-1,TGTGCCAGTAGTATAGCCTCTCCCGGGGGGCAGCAGTTCTTC,CASSIASPGGQQFF
NA,TRBV2,NA,TRBJ1-1,TGTGCCATCCCCCTGAGGGGGAAGAACACTGAAGCTTTCTTT,CAIPLRGKNTEAFF
NA,TRBV11-2,TRBD1,TRBJ1-2,TGTGCCAGCAGCTTCCAGACAGGGAACTATGGCTACACCTTC,CASSFQTGNYGYTF
NA,TRBV6-5,NA,TRBJ2-1,TGTGCCAGCAGTTACTCCGGCAGGCGCAATGAGCAGTTCTTC,CASSYSGRRNEQFF
NA,TRBV13,NA,TRBJ1-1,TGTGCCAGCAGCTTCTTTTCGGGGGGGCGCGGCACTGAAGCTTTCTTT,CASSFFSGGRGTEAFF
NA,TRBV4-2,NA,TRBJ2-7,TGTGCCAGCAGCCCGCCTGGGGGCGCGGGCGGCGAGCAGTACTTC,CASSPPGGAGGEQYF
NA,TRBV21-1,NA,TRBJ1-4,TGTGCCAGCAGCAATGTGGGCAGGGCCCCGAAAGAAAAACTGTTTTTT,CASSNVGRAPKEKLFF
NA,TRBV9,TRBD2,TRBJ2-5,TGTGCCAGCAGCGTAGAGGTTAGCGGGGAGACCCAGTACTTC,CASSVEVSGETQYF
NA,TRBV4-1,NA,TRBJ2-7,TGCGCCAGCAGCCAAGAGGAGACAGTCTCCTACGAGCAGTACTTC,CASSQEETVSYEQYF
NA,TRBV10-2,TRBD1,TRBJ2-3,TGCGCCGGACGGGACAGGGCCGCCCAAAGACCGTGGGATACGCAGTATTTT,CAGRDRAAQRPWDTQYF
NA,TRBV19,NA,TRBJ1-2,TGTGCCAGTAGTCCTAAGTCCACAGGGTCCGGCTACACCTTC,CASSPKSTGSGYTF
NA,TRBV15,NA,TRBJ2-1,TGTGCCACCAGCAGAGGAGTCTACAATGAGCAGTTCTTC,CATSRGVYNEQFF
NA,TRBV18,TRBD1,TRBJ1-2,TGTGCCAGCTCACCAGGGACAGGGTATGGCTACACCTTC,CASSPGTGYGYTF